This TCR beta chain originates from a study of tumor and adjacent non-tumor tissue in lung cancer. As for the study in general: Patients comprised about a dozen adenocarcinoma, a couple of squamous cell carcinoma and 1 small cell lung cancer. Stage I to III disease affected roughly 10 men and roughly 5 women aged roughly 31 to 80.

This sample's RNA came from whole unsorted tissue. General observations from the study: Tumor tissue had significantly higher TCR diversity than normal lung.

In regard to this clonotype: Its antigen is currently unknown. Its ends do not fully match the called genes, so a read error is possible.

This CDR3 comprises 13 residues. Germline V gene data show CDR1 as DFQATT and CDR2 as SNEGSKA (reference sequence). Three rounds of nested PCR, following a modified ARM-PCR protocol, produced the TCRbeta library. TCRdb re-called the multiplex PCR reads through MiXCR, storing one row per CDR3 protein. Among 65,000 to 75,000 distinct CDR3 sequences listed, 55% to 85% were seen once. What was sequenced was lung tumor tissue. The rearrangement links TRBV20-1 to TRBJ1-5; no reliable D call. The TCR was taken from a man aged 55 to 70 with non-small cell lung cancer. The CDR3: CSAIGYSNKTQHF. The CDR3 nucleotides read TGCAGTGCTATAGGCTATAGCAATAAGACCCAACATTTT.